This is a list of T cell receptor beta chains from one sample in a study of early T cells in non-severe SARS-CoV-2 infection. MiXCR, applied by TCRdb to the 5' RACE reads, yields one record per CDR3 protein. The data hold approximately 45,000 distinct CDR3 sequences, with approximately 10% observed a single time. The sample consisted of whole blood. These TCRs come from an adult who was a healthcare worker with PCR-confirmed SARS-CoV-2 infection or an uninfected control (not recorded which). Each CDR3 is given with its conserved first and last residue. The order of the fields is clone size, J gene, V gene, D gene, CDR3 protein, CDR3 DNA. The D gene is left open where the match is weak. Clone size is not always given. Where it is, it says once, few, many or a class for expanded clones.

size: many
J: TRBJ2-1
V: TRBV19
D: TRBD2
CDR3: CASRAWGLGIDEQFF
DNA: TGTGCCAGCCGGGCCTGGGGACTAGGGATCGATGAGCAGTTCTTC

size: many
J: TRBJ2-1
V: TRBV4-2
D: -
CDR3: CASSQDLGSNEQFF
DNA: TGTGCCAGCAGCCAAGATCTAGGGTCAAATGAGCAGTTCTTC

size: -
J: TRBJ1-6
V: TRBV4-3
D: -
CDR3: CASSQDGGGSPLHF
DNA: TGCGCCAGCAGCCAAGATGGCGGCGGTTCACCCCTCCACTTT

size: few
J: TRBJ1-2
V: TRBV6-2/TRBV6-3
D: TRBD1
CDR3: CASSDRDNYGYTF
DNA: TGTGCCAGCAGTGACAGGGATAACTATGGCTACACCTTC

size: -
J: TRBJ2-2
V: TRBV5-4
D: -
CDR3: CASSLDRVVGELFF
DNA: TGTGCCAGCAGCTTGGACAGGGTGGTCGGGGAGCTGTTTTTT

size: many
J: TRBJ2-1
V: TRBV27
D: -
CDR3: CASSRYNEQFF
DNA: TGTGCCAGCAGTAGGTACAATGAGCAGTTCTTC

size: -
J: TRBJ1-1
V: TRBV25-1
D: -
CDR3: CASSAWGGSTEAFF
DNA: TGTGCCAGCAGCGCTTGGGGGGGATCCACTGAAGCTTTCTTT

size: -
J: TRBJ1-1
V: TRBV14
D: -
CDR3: CASRSEGHPNSEAFF
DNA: TGTGCCAGCAGATCGGAAGGACACCCGAACAGTGAAGCTTTCTTT

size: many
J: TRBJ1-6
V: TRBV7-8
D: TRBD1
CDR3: CASSSDRALGYNSPLHF
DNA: TGTGCCAGCAGCTCTGACAGGGCTTTGGGTTATAATTCACCCCTCCACTTT

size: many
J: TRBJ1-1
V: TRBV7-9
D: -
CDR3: CASSPTGIVNEAFF
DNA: TGTGCCAGCAGCCCCACAGGGATTGTCAATGAAGCTTTCTTT

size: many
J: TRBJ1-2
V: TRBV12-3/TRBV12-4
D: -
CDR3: CASSLSNYGYTF
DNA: TGTGCCAGCAGTTTAAGTAACTATGGCTACACCTTC

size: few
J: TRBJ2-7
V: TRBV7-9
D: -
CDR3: CASSLPYGERYYEQYF
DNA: TGTGCCAGCAGCTTACCCTACGGGGAGCGGTACTACGAGCAGTACTTC

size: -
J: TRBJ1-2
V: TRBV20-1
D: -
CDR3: CSAATGAVAGYTF
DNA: TGCAGTGCCGCAACGGGAGCTGTGGCTGGCTACACCTTC

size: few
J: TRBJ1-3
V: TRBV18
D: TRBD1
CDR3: CASSPDRDRPYF
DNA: TGTGCCAGCTCACCAGACCGGGACAGGCCATATTTT

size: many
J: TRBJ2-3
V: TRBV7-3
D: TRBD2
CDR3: CASSTSSGTTSDTQYF
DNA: TGTGCCAGCAGCACCAGCTCCGGGACTACCTCAGATACGCAGTATTTT

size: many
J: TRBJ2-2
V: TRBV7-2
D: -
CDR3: CASSFWGGELFF
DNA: TGTGCCAGCAGCTTTTGGGGCGGGGAGCTGTTTTTT

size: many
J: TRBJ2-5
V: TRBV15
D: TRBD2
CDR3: CATSRDNMAGRAQYF
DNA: TGTGCCACCAGCAGAGATAATATGGCAGGGAGGGCCCAGTACTTC

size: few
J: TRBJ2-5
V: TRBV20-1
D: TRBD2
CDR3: CSANPQLAGGMWSGTQYF
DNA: TGCAGTGCCAATCCCCAACTAGCGGGGGGGATGTGGTCGGGGACCCAGTACTTC

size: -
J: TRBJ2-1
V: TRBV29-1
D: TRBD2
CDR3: CSVGGTLGTTRNEQFF
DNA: TGCAGCGTTGGGGGGACCCTCGGGACTACGAGGAATGAGCAGTTCTTC

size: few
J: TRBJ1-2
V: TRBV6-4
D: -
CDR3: CASSEEGLANYGYTF
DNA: TGTGCCAGCAGTGAGGAGGGCCTCGCTAACTATGGCTACACCTTC

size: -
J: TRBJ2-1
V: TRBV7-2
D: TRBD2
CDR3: CAGAGPGLAGGEQFF
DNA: TGTGCCGGTGCGGGCCCGGGACTAGCGGGGGGAGAGCAGTTCTTC

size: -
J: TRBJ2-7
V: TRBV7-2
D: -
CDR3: CASSLGRGGLGEQYF
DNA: TGTGCCAGCAGCTTAGGACGTGGTGGCTTGGGCGAGCAGTACTTC

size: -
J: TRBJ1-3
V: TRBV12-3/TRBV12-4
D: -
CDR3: CASSLLPALSSGNTIYF
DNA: TGTGCCAGCAGTTTACTCCCCGCACTCTCCTCTGGAAACACCATATATTTT

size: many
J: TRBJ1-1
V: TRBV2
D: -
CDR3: CASSEPLVPGTEAFF
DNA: TGTGCCAGCAGTGAACCCCTAGTCCCGGGGACTGAAGCTTTCTTT

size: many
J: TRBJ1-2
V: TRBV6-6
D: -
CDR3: CASSYGAVAVGGYTF
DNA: TGTGCCAGCAGTTACGGGGCCGTAGCGGTAGGTGGCTACACCTTC

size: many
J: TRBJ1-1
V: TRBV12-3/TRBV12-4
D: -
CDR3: CASSLRLTVMNTEAFF
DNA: TGTGCCAGCAGTTTACGTCTGACCGTCATGAACACTGAAGCTTTCTTT

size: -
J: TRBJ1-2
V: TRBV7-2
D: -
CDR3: CASSLFGVWIPNYGYTF
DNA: TGTGCCAGCAGCTTATTCGGAGTTTGGATTCCAAACTATGGCTACACCTTC

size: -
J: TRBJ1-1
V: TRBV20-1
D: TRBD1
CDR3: CSATKQRGQGPSKGGTEAFF
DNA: TGCAGTGCTACCAAACAAAGAGGACAGGGTCCCTCAAAGGGGGGCACTGAAGCTTTCTTT

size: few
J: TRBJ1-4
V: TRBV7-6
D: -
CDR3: CASSPMMDSLLLFF
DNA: TGTGCCAGCAGCCCTATGATGGACAGTCTCCTGCTGTTTTTT

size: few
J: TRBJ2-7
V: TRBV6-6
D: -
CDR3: CASTDFDYEQYF
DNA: TGTGCCAGCACCGACTTCGACTACGAGCAGTACTTC

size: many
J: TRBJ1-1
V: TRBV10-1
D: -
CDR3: CASSESVGMNTEAFF
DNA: TGCGCCAGCAGTGAATCGGTGGGAATGAACACTGAAGCTTTCTTT

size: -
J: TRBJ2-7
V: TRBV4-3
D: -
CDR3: CASSQSWKTLEQYF
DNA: TGCGCCAGCAGCCAAAGCTGGAAAACTCTCGAGCAGTACTTC

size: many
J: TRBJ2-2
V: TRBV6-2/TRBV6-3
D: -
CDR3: CASSHDTYTGELFF
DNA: TGTGCCAGCAGTCACGACACCTACACCGGGGAGCTGTTTTTT

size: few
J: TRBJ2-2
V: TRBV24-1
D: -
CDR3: CATSRTDNTGELFF
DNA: TGTGCCACCAGTAGGACAGATAACACCGGGGAGCTGTTTTTT

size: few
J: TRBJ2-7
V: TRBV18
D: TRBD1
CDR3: CASSSGTGSYEQYF
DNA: TGTGCCAGCTCATCCGGGACAGGCTCCTACGAGCAGTACTTC

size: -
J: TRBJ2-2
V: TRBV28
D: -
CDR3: CASSLLGTGELFF
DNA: TGTGCCAGCAGTTTATTAGGGACCGGGGAGCTGTTTTTT

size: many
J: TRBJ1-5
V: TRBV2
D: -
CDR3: CASRGLGNQPQHF
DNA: TGTGCCAGCAGAGGACTGGGAAATCAGCCCCAGCATTTT

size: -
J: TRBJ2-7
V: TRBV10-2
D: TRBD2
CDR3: CASSESFLTSGGLSSYEQYF
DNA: TGCGCCAGCAGTGAGTCTTTTTTGACTAGCGGGGGGCTGAGCTCCTACGAGCAGTACTTC

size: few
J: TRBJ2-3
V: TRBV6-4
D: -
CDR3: CASSDSSRGRDTQYF
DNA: TGTGCCAGCAGTGACTCTTCTAGGGGTCGAGATACGCAGTATTTT